The T cell receptor beta chain described here comes from a study of cytomegalovirus exposure and HLA in healthy donors. A remark on this clone: Its antigen is still unknown.

This CDR3 spans 16 amino acids. Trimming took off 4 bases at V and 5 bases at J, with 17 bases between the two ends. Germline V lookup: CDR1 MNHEY, CDR2 SVGAGI. The PCR used 60 Vbeta and 13 Jbeta primers. Produced via immunoSEQ multiplex PCR; TCRdb's table is partial and in-frame only. The data show about 180,000 clones, roughly three quarters seen once. The study's findings and limits: It was likely that a cluster of highly shared sequence variants was a sequencing artifact. Several top significant clusters appeared, in a later analysis, to be linked to common viral pathogens.

Sequenced material: PBMCs. The receptor was derived from a woman aged 50 to 60 in good health and CMV-seropositive. The chain links TRBV6-5 to TRBJ1-4, with TRBD1 as a possible D gene (6 bases). The chain's CDR3 is CASSSSGAGENEKLFF. Written as DNA, the CDR3 is TGTGCCAGCAGTTCGTCTGGAGCAGGGGAAAATGAAAAACTGTTTTTT.